This TCR beta chain stems from a study of blood T cell repertoires in COVID-19. Here immunoSEQ multiplex PCR was the method, and the copy in TCRdb shows in-frame clones only, minus some. The table records under 150,000 clones, 75% to 80% of them present only once. V dropped 1 base and J dropped 7; count of bases not matched to a gene: 15. The CDR3 has 17 residues. Germline V gene data show CDR1 as SNHLY and CDR2 as FYNNEI. The rearrangement uses TRBV2 and TRBJ2-5; TRBD2 matches 7 bases. The TCR originated in a woman aged 50 to 65 with active or convalescent COVID-19. Sequences were obtained from peripheral blood. In DNA, the CDR3 is TGTGCCAGCAGTGAAGAGGGTAGCGGGCACCCCGCCGGGACCCAGTACTTC. Translating gives CASSEEGSGHPAGTQYF.